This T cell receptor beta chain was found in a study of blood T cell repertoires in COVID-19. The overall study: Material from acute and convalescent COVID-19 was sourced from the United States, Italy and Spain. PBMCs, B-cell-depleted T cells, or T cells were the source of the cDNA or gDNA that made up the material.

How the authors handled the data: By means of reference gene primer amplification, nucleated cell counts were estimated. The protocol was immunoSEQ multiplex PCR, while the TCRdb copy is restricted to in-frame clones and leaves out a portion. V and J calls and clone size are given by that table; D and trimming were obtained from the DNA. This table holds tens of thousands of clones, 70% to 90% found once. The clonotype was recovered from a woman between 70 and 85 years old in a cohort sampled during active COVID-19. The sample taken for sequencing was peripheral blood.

The CDR3 protein is CASSGLSGGSGNTIYF. The CDR3 DNA sequence: TGTGCCAGCTCGGGACTCAGCGGGGGCTCTGGAAACACCATATATTTT. J is TRBJ1-3 and V is TRBV18; possibly TRBD1 for D (5 bases). From germline, CDR1 is KGHSH and CDR2 LQKENI. V shed 6 bases and J shed 0 bases, with 15 bases lying between them. The CDR3 is 16 residues long.